Described below is a single T cell receptor (beta chain) sequence and its context. The antigen it recognizes is unknown. Per-base qualities were not stored, and no clone one base away is much larger. This specimen's time point label, interpreted: blood 4 weeks post-SBRT, at nephrectomy. Interpreted using the paper, the treatment or condition label stands for: 15 Gy SBRT to primary tumor, nephrectomy 4 weeks later. The samples were drawn from a clinical trial, where primary renal cell carcinomas were treated with 15 Gy of stereotactic body radiation therapy and then removed by nephrectomy 4 weeks afterward. To follow tumor-enriched clonotypes, peripheral blood was collected serially from radiation-treated patients at baseline and again at 2 weeks and 4 weeks after SBRT. All patients had renal cell carcinoma with clear cell pathology. The QIAamp DNA Blood Mini Kit (Qiagen) was used to prepare genomic DNA for TCR sequencing. Only samples passing all quality control checks were included in the analyses.

From the cysteine up to the phenylalanine, the CDR3 has a length of 12 residues. The DNA shown is the 36-base CDR3, in frame from base 1. CDR1 and CDR2 are read off the germline V gene as SGHRS and YFSETQ. At the junction V is shortened by 3 bases and J by 6 bases; bases outside the gene matches: 2. TCR beta libraries were generated from genomic DNA with the immunoSEQ kit, following the manufacturer's recommendations. For library preparation, a first multiplex PCR was performed with proprietary primers, followed by a second PCR in which unique barcodes were added, and bead cleanups were performed after each round. Each sample batch included a kit-provided positive control reaction and a negative control reaction. The final libraries were assessed on an Agilent 4200 TapeStation D1000 ScreenTape, pooled by volume, and quantified by qPCR. Sequencing was performed on an Illumina NextSeq500 using a MidOutput 150-cycle cartridge, with 156 Read1 cycles, 15 Index1 cycles, and the kit custom primers. The pooled library was loaded at 0.95 to 1 pM, with a 20% PhiX control spiked in. The original pipeline was this. Vendor-processed data were analyzed in R, and a clonotype was defined as all T cells sharing the same CDR3 nucleotide sequence. For clone abundance analyses, frequencies were normalized to the 10,000 most abundant clones per sample. Before analysis, public T cell clones were removed, and these numbered fewer than six per sample on average. A difference in abundance of at least 32-fold between compartments was used to define tumor-enriched and baseline blood-enriched clonotypes. Clonotypes expanded or contracted between blood time points were identified with a beta-binomial differential abundance model. Tumor-blood repertoire similarity was measured with the Baroni-Urbani and Buser coefficient, and groups were compared using two-tailed Wilcoxon tests in R. The source is immuneACCESS, and TCRdb retained only in-frame sequences with V and J called. Part of the clones is not carried over; for the studies checked, unresolved V genes explain less than half of this, and the remainder is unexplained. D and trimming come from the DNA, and the V and J calls and clone size come from that table. The table for this sample lists around 78,000 clones; about 88% of them were counted only once. The ten most abundant clones make up 5% to 7.5% of the sample.

This record comes from a study of radiation and T cells in renal cell carcinoma (dated by TCRdb to the early 2020s). At the level of the whole study: TCR beta sequencing covered around 50 samples in total, comprising some 25 tumors and roughly 27 peripheral blood samples. Across all 50 or so samples, roughly 3,700,000 unique CDR3 nucleotide sequences encoding 2,658,974 unique CDR3 amino acid sequences were identified. The last blood draw happened 4 weeks after radiation, timed to coincide with nephrectomy.

Points the paper makes about the study in general: In blood, the top tumor clonotypes increased between baseline and 2 weeks post-radiation and then shrank by 4 weeks, which suggests that tumor-resident clones expanded only transiently. Because the trial had a single-armed design, the trial could not examine how radiation dose or scheduling affected the TCR repertoire. Because no pretreatment tumor biopsies were available, whether clonotypes were present in the tumor at baseline could not be determined. Dynamics of the blood repertoire were not tracked past 4 weeks after treatment.

This sequence uses TRBV5-1 and TRBJ1-2; 7 junctional bases match TRBD1. The TCR sequence derives from a woman aged 70 to 79 with renal cell carcinoma. The sequences come from blood, collected from a patient whose treatment included radiotherapy and nephrectomy. CDR3 protein: CASSYGTDGYTF. The DNA is as follows: TGCGCCAGCAGCTACGGGACAGATGGCTACACCTTC.